These 13 T cell receptor beta chains came from one sample sequenced in a study of neurological immune-mediated disorders (dated by TCRdb to about 2019). The method behind the library was 5' RACE. These reads were obtained on an Illumina HiSeq 2500. TCRdb itself trimmed the public reads at Q25 with fastp, ran MiXCR and retained productive beta chains. Every entry covers one CDR3 protein and lists the most common genes and DNA from its rows. This sample has 49,000 or so distinct CDR3 sequences in its table, and roughly 4.1% of those were observed once. The ten largest clonotypes hold 5.7% of the sample. The material sequenced was PBMCs. These receptors came from a woman in her sixties with multiple sclerosis.

This clonotype was found many times. The chain couples TRBV9 to TRBJ1-3, with 7 nucleotides matching TRBD1. CDR3 length: 14 residues. Germline CDR1 and CDR2: SGDLS and YYNGEE. The J segment lost 2 bases and the V segment lost 4 bases, leaving 3 bases of the junction unmatched. CDR3 nucleotides: TGTGCCAGCAGCTTCGACAGGGCTGGAAACACCATATATTTT. Encoded protein: CASSFDRAGNTIYF.

This clonotype has ten or more counts. The J gene is TRBJ2-1, the V gene TRBV20-1, with a weak D call TRBD2 (6 bases). Trimming removed 5 bases at V and 5 bases at J, with 13 bases between. The CDR3 loop spans 13 amino acids. Germline lookup yields CDR1 DFQATT and CDR2 SNEGSKA (reference sequence). CDR3 sequence: CSAVNSGDNEQFF. DNA of the CDR3: TGCAGTGCTGTGAATAGCGGTGACAATGAGCAGTTCTTC.

Many counts were recorded for this clonotype. The chain employs TRBV10-3 and TRBJ1-1; D uncertain. Trimming removed 11 bases from V and 0 bases from J, with 16 bases in between. CDR1 and CDR2 (germline): ENHRY, SYGVKD. The CDR3 runs to 14 residues. This CDR3 reads CAATDGSLNTEAFF. In DNA, the CDR3 is TGTGCCGCGACGGACGGGAGCTTGAACACTGAAGCTTTCTTT.

This chain connects TRBV9 to TRBJ2-1, with D maybe TRBD1 (5 bases). Germline V gene sequence: CDR1 SGDLS, CDR2 YYNGEE. The germline V and J ends were trimmed by 0 bases and 7 bases, with 11 bases remaining between them. This CDR3 is built from 14 residues. CDR3 loop: CASSVAGRDNEQFF. The CDR3 DNA follows: TGTGCCAGCAGCGTAGCGGGCAGGGATAATGAGCAGTTCTTC.

This clonotype was observed at least ten times. This chain uses TRBV10-3 with TRBJ2-3, with D possibly being TRBD2 (5 bases). In germline, CDR1 is ENHRY, CDR2 SYGVKD. V was pared by 6 bases and J by 3 bases, with 19 bases between. The CDR3 spans 16 residues. CDR3 bases: TGTGCCATCAGCCAAACAGACTCGCCGGGGACAGATACGCAGTATTTT. As protein: CAISQTDSPGTDTQYF.

This clonotype was recorded many times. J is TRBJ1-5 and V is TRBV19; D is perhaps TRBD1 (5 bases). The CDR3 runs to 13 residues. The V end lost 5 bases, the J end lost 8 bases, and 13 bases lay between the germline ends. Germline CDR1 and CDR2: LNHDA and SQIVND (reference sequence). The CDR3 region has the DNA TGTGCCAGTAGTTGGGGACGGAAGGAGCCCCAGCATTTT. Its protein is CASSWGRKEPQHF. The complete variable domain, with remaining parts taken from reference TRBV19 and TRBJ1-5, reads DGGITQSPKYLFRKEGQNVTLSCEQNLNHDAMYWYRQDPGQGLRLIYYSQIVNDFQKGDIAEGYSVSREKKESFPLTVTSAQKNPTAFYLCASSWGRKEPQHFGDGTRLSIL.

This clonotype came up many times. The chain carries TRBV4-1 and TRBJ2-3, with TRBD2 matching 10 bases. Per the germline V gene, CDR1 is MGHRA and CDR2 is YSYEKL. V trimming: 8 bases; J trimming: 5 bases; junction bases outside the gene matches: 13. This CDR3 spans 16 amino acids. CDR3 coding DNA: TGCGCCAGCGCCAACCCTAGCGGGAGCAGGGAAGATACGCAGTATTTT. Amino acids: CASANPSGSREDTQYF.

This clonotype has a count of ten or more. The V gene is TRBV6-2 or TRBV6-3, the J gene TRBJ2-1, with D perhaps TRBD1 (6 bases). Germline V gene lookup returns CDR1 MNHEY and CDR2 SVGEGT. The CDR3 has 13 residues. The germline V and J ends were trimmed by 4 bases and 9 bases, with 13 bases remaining between them. CDR3 in amino acids: CASSLRGHSEQFF. In DNA, the CDR3 is TGTGCCAGCAGTTTGAGGGGACATTCTGAGCAGTTCTTC.

This clonotype was recorded many times. The chain couples TRBV12-3 or TRBV12-4 to TRBJ1-4, with TRBD1 identical over 7 bases. V lost 6 bases and J lost 10; bases outside the gene matches: 14. The CDR3 consists of 15 residues. The DNA of the CDR3 is TGTGCCAGCAGGACGGTTGGAGGGGGCGCGGGAAAACTGTTTTTT. It is translated as CASRTVGGGAGKLFF.

This clonotype was counted at least ten times. J is TRBJ2-3 and V is TRBV7-2; D might be TRBD2 (6 bases). The CDR3 is made up of 15 amino acids. Trimming removed 3 bases at V and 0 bases at J, with 10 bases between. The germline CDR1 and CDR2 sequences are SGHTA and FQGNSA. CDR3 protein: CASSLAGTSTDTQYF. CDR3 in DNA: TGTGCCAGCAGCTTGGCGGGGACTAGCACAGATACGCAGTATTTT.

This chain joins TRBV20-1 and TRBJ1-4; D may be TRBD1 (6 bases). Germline values: CDR1 DFQATT, CDR2 SNEGSKA (reference sequence). V was cut by 4 bases and J by 8 bases, with 14 bases left in between. The CDR3 runs 13 residues. CDR3 DNA: TGCAGTGCTATCCGGGACATTGGCGAAAAACTGTTTTTT. Translated: CSAIRDIGEKLFF.

This clonotype has at least ten counts. V and J are TRBV20-1 and TRBJ2-1, with 8 bases lining up with TRBD2. CDR1 DFQATT and CDR2 SNEGSKA come from the germline V gene (reference sequence). CDR3 length: 12 amino acids. The CDR3 DNA sequence: TGCAGAGAACACGGGGGGGACAATGAGCAGTTCTTC. Amino acids: CREHGGDNEQFF.

This clonotype showed up many times. The CDR3 DNA is TGCAGTGCTAGAGGGATAGGGGGCATTCAGTACTTC. It specifies CSARGIGGIQYF. The chain joins TRBV20-1 to TRBJ2-4; TRBD1 is a possible D gene (6 bases). Trimming took 1 base from V and 9 from J, leaving 10 bases between them. In germline, CDR1 is DFQATT, CDR2 SNEGSKA (reference sequence). This CDR3 is 12 amino acids long.